This entry is about one T cell receptor beta chain. Its target is unknown. This sample is drawn from a study of beta chain features in type 1 diabetes. Notes on the study in general: Type 1 diabetes patients had moderately but significantly shorter TCRB CDR3s in all four CD4+ subsets.

Expressed TCRB transcripts were sequenced because the isolated RNA had all been reverse transcribed beforehand. The table came from immunoSEQ multiplex PCR; TCRdb's copy has only in-frame clones and leaves some out. Of approximately 120,000 clones in the sample, approximately 39% were seen once. V lost 1 base to trimming and J lost 8 bases, with 17 bases between them. The CDR3 length is 16 residues. CDR1 is MGHRA and CDR2 is YSYEKL in the germline V gene. It was via CD45RO/CCR7/CD25/CD127/CD95/CD27 that CD4+ naive, central memory, regulatory and stem cell-like memory cells were sorted. This receptor was taken from a woman aged 18-29 years in good health. The sequenced sample consisted of stem cell memory CD4+ T cells from blood. The V and J genes are TRBV4-1 and TRBJ1-4; perhaps TRBD1 as D (5 bases). The CDR3 nucleotides are TGCGCCAGCAGCCAAGGAGTGTTAGGGAAGGGGGAAAAACTGTTTTTT. Its translation: CASSQGVLGKGEKLFF.